This T cell receptor (beta chain) originates from a study of blood T cells in healthy people across ages. As for the study in general: Per two T cells, about one barcoded beta molecule was captured through template switching. Points from the study as a whole: Age advanced and TCR beta diversity per million T cells fell, roughly linearly. Both naive CD4+ cell counts and diversity were greater in long-lived donors than in aged donors.

Comments on this clonotype: Its antigen is not identified.

A second PCR of 7 to 11 cycles used a sample-barcoded 5' primer and a J-beta primer mix. Template switching added a 12-random-nucleotide identifier to every cDNA molecule. TCRdb re-called the 5' RACE reads with MiXCR, one entry per CDR3 protein. The sample contains 870,000 or so distinct CDR3 sequences, less than 35% of which appear only once. Germline V gives CDR1 SNHLY, CDR2 FYNNEI. The CDR3 totals 14 residues. V was clipped by 8 bases and J by 1 base, with 14 bases between them. The material sequenced was blood. The receptor was derived from an elderly woman in good health. This chain uses TRBV2 with TRBJ1-1, with TRBD1 as a possible D gene (5 bases). The CDR3 coding sequence is TGTGCCAGCTCCTCGGAGGGGTCGAACACTGAAGCTTTCTTT. It specifies CASSSEGSNTEAFF. The full variable domain, completed using reference TRBV2 and TRBJ1-1, is EPEVTQTPSHQVTQMGQEVILRCVPISNHLYFYWYRQILGQKVEFLVSFYNNEISEKSEIFDDQFSVERPDGSNFTLKIRSTKLEDSAMYFCASSSEGSNTEAFFGQGTRLTVV.